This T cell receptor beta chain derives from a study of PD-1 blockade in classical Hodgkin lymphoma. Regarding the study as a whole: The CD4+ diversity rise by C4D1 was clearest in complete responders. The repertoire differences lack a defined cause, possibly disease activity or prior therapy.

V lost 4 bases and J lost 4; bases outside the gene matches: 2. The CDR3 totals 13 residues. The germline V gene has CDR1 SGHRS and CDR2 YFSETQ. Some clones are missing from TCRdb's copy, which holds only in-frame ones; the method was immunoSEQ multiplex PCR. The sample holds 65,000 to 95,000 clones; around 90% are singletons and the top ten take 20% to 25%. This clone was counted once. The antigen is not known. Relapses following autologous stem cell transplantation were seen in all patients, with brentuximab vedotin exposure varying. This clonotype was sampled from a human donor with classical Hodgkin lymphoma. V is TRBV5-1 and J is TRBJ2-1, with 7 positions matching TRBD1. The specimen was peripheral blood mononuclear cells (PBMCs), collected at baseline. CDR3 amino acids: CASSPTGYNEQFF. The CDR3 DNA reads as TGCGCCAGCAGCCCGACAGGGTACAATGAGCAGTTCTTC.